The clone carrying this TCR beta chain has only one observation. The antigen remains undetermined. Germline CDR1 reads DFQATT; CDR2 reads SNEGSKA (reference sequence). The CDR3 runs to 15 residues. PBMCs numbering at least 6 million were isolated per sample. Total RNA extracted from each sample amounted to at least 6 micrograms. A J-beta primer mix and a sample-barcoded 5' primer were used in a second PCR of about 7 to 12 cycles. A minimum of 2.5 million CDR3-containing paired-end reads was obtained for each sample. TCRdb passed the 5' RACE reads through MiXCR, listing each CDR3 protein once. Altogether 1,100,000 or so distinct CDR3 sequences are present, 35% to 55% being singletons, with the ten largest covering 18%. This sample is drawn from a study of blood T cells in healthy people across ages. Points from the study as a whole: The donors' CMV status was not determined, possibly confounding changes in expanded clonotypes.

The chain employs TRBV20-1 and TRBJ2-5; maybe TRBD1 (6 bases). The J call may be wrong; the DNA end is better matched by TRBJ2-7. The receptor comes from a woman aged 55-70 years in good health. The specimen was blood. CDR3 loop: CSAVPLGHGAYEQYF. DNA of the CDR3: TGCAGTGCCGTACCGCTGGGACACGGCGCCTACGAGCAGTACTTC.